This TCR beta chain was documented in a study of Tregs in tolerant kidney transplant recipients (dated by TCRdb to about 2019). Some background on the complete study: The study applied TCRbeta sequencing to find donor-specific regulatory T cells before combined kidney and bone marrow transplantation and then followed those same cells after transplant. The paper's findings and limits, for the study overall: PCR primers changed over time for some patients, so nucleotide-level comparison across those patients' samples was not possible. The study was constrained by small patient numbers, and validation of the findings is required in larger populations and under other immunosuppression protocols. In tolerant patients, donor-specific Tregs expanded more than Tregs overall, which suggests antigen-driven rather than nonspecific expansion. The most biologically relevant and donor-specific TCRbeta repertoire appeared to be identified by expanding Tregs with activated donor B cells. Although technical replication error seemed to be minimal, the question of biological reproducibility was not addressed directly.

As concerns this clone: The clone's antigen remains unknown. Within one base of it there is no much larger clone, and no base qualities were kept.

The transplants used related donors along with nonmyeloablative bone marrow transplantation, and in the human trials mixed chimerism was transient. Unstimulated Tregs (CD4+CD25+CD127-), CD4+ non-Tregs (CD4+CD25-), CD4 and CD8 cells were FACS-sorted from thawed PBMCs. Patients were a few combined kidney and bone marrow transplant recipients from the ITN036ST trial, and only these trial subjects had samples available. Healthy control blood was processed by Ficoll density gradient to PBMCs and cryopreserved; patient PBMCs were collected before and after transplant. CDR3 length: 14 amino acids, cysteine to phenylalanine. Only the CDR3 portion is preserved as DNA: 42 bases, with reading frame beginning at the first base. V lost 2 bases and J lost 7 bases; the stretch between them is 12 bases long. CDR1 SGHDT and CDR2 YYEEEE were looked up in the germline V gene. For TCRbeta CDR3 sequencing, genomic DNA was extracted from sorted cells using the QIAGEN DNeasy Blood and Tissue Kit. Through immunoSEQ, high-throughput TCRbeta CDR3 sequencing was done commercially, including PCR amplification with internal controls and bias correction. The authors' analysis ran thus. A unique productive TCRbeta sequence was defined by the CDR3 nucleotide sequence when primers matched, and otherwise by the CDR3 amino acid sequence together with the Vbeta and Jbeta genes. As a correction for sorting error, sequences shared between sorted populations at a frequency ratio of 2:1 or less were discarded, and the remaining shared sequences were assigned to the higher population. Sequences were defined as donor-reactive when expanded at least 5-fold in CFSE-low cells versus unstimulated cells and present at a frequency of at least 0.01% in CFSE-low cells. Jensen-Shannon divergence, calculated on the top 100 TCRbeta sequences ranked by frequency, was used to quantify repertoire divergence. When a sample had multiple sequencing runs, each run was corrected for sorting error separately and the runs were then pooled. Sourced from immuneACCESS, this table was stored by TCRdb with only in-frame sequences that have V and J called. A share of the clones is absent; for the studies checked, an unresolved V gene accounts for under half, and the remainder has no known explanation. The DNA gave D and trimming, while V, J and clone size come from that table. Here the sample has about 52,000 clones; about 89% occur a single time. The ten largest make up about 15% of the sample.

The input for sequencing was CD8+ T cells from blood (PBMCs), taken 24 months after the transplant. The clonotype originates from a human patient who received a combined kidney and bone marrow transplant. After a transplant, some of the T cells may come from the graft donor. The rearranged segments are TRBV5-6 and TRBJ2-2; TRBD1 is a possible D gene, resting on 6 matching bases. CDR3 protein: CASSFTGLGGELFF. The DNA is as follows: TGTGCCAGCAGCTTCACAGGGCTCGGCGGGGAGCTGTTTTTT.